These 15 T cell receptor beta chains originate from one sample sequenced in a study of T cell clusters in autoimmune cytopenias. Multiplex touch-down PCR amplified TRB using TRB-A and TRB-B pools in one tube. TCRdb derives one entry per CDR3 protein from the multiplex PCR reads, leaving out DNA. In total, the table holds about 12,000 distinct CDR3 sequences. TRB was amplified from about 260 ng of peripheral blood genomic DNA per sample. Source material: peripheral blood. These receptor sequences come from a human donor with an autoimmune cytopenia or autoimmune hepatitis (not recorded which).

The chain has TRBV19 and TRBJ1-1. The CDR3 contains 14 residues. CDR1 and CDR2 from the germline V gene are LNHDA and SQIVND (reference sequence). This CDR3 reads CASSSEASSPEAFF.

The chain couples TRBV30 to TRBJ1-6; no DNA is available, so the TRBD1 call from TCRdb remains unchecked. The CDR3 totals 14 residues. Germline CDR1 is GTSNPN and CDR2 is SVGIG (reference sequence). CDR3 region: CAWSAWQGGSPLHF.

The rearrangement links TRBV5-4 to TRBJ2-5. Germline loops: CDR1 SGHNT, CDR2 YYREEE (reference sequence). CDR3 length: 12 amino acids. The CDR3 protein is CASQWDQETQYF.

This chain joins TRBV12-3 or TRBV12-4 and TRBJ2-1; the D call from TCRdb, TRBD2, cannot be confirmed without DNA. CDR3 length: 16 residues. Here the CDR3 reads CASSRLAGTPYNEQFF.

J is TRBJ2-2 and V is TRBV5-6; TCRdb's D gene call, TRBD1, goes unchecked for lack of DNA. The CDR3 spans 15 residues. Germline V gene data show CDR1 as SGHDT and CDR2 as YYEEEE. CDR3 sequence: CASSLGQGEARELFF.

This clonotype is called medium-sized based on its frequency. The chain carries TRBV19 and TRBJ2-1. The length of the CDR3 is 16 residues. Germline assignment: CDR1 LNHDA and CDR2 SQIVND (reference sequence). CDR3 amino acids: CASSRSGLAFYNEQFF. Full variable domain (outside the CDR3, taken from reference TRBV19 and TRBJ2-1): DGGITQSPKYLFRKEGQNVTLSCEQNLNHDAMYWYRQDPGQGLRLIYYSQIVNDFQKGDIAEGYSVSREKKESFPLTVTSAQKNPTAFYLCASSRSGLAFYNEQFFGPGTRLTVL.

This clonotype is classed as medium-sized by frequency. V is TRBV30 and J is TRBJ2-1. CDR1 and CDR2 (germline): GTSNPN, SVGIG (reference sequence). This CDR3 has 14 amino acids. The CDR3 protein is CAWSEGNSYNEQFF.

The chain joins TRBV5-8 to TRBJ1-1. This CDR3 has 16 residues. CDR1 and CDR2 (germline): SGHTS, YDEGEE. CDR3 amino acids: CASRMFGREVRAEAFF.

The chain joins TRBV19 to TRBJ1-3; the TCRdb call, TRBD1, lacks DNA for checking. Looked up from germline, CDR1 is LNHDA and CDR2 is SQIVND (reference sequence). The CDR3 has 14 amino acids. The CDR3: CASTDSHSGNTIYF.

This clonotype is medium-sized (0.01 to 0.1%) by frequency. This CDR3 is CSVAGTGGRDTQYF. The rearrangement links TRBV29-1 to TRBJ2-3; TCRdb picks TRBD2, but there is no DNA to check that call. The germline V gene has CDR1 SQVTM and CDR2 ANQGSEA. CDR3 size: 14 residues.

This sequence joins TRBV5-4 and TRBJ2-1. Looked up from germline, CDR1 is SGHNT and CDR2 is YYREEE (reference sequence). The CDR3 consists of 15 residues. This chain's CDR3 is CASSLSLTSYNEQFF. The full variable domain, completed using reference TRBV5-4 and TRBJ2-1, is ETGVTQSPTHLIKTRGQQVTLRCSSQSGHNTVSWYQQALGQGPQFIFQYYREEENGRGNFPPRFSGLQFPNYSSELNVNALELDDSALYLCASSLSLTSYNEQFFGPGTRLTVL.

CDR3 sequence: CASSSNPSGSGANVLTF. V is TRBV6-5 and J is TRBJ2-6. The CDR3 has 17 amino acids. From germline, CDR1 is MNHEY and CDR2 SVGAGI.

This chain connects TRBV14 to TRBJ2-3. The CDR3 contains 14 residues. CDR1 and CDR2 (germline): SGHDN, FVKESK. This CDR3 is CASSQVSTTDTQYF.

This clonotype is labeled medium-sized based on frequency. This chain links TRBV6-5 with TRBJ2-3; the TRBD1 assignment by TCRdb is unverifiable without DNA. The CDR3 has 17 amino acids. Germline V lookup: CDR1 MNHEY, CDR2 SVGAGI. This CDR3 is CASRPQGSGTSGYTQYF.

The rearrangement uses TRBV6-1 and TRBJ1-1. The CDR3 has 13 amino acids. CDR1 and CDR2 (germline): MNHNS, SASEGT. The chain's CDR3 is CASSSEMGDEAFF.